This TCR beta chain comes out of a study of cytomegalovirus exposure and HLA in healthy donors. This PCR relied on a set of 60 Vbeta primers and 13 Jbeta primers. Here immunoSEQ multiplex PCR was the method, and the copy in TCRdb shows in-frame clones only, minus some. Of 110,000 or so clones detected, about 12% appear once; the ten largest clones hold roughly 16%. The sample holds a few counts of this clone. Sequencing used PBMCs. The origin of this receptor is a middle-aged man in good health and CMV-seropositive.

The CDR3 reads CASSLGLAGEWVTGELFF. The CDR3 DNA sequence: TGTGCCAGCAGTTTGGGACTAGCGGGAGAATGGGTTACCGGGGAGCTGTTTTTT. V usage is TRBV27 and J usage is TRBJ2-2, with TRBD2 matching 14 bases. Germline V gives CDR1 MNHEY, CDR2 SMNVEV (reference sequence). The ends lost 3 bases at V and 5 bases at J; junction bases unmatched: 8. CDR3 length: 18 residues.